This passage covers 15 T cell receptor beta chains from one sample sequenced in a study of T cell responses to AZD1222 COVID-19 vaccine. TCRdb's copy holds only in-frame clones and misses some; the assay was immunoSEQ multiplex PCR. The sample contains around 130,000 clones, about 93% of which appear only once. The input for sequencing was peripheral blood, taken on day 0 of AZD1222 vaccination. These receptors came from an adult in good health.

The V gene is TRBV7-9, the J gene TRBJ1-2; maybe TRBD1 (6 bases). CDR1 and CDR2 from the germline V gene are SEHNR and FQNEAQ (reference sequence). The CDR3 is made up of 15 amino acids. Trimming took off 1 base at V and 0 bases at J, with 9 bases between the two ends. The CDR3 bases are TGTGCCAGCAGCTTAGAGGGGGGGCCTAACTATGGCTACACCTTC. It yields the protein CASSLEGGPNYGYTF. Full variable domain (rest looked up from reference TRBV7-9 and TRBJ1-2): DTGVSQNPRHKITKRGQNVTFRCDPISEHNRLYWYRQTLGQGPEFLTYFQNEAQLEKSRLLSDRFSAERPKGSFSTLEIQRTEQGDSAMYLCASSLEGGPNYGYTFGSGTRLTVV.

CDR3 protein: CASSQGGNTEAFF. The CDR3 nucleotides are TGTGCCAGCAGCCAAGGAGGGAACACTGAAGCTTTCTTT. V is TRBV4-2 and J is TRBJ1-1; D gene unclear. Germline CDR1 is LGHNA and CDR2 is YNFKEQ. Trimming took 1 base from V and 1 from J, leaving 4 bases between them. The length of the CDR3 is 13 residues.

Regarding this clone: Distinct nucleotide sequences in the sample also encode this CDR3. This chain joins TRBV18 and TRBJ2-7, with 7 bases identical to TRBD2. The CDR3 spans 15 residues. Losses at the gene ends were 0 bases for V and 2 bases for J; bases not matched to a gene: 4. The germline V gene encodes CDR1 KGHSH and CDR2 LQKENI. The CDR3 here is CASSPPGLAAYEQYF. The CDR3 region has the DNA TGTGCCAGCTCACCACCGGGGCTAGCGGCCTACGAGCAGTACTTC. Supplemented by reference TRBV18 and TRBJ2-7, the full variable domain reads NAGVMQNPRHLVRRRGQEARLRCSPMKGHSHVYWYRQLPEEGLKFMVYLQKENIIDESGMPKERFSAEFPKEGPSILRIQQVVRGDSAAYFCASSPPGLAAYEQYFGPGTRLTVT.

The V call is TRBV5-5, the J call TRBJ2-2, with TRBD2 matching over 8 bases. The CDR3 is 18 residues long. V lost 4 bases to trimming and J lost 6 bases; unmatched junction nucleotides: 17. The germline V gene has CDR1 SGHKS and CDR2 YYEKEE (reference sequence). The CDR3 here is CASSRFPVTSEVAGELFF. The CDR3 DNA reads TGTGCCAGCAGCCGGTTTCCAGTGACTAGCGAAGTGGCCGGGGAGCTGTTTTTT.

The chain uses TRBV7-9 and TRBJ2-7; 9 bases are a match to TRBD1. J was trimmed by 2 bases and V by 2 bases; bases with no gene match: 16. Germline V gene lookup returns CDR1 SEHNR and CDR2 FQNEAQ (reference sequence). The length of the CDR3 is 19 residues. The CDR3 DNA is TGTGCCAGCAGCTTACAAATTCCAGGCCGTTGGGACAGGGCCTACGAGCAGTACTTC. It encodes CASSLQIPGRWDRAYEQYF.

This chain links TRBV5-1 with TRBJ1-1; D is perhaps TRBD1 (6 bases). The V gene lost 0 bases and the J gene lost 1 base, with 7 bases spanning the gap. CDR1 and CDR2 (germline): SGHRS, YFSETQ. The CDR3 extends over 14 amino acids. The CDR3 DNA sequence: TGCGCCAGCAGCTTGGGGACAGCGAACACTGAAGCTTTCTTT. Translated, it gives CASSLGTANTEAFF.

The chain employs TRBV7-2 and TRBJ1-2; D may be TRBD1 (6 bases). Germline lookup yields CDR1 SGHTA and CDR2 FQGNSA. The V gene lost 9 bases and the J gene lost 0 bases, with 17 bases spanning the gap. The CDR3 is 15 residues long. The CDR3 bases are TGTGCCAGTTGGGGGGCAGGGGCGACTAACTATGGCTACACCTTC. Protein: CASWGAGATNYGYTF.

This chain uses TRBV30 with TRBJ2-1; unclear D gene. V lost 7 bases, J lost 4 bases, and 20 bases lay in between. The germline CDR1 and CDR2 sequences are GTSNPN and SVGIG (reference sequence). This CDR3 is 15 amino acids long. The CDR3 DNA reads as TGTGCCTCCGTTCCCGGGCCCACGAGGTACAATGAGCAGTTCTTC. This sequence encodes CASVPGPTRYNEQFF.

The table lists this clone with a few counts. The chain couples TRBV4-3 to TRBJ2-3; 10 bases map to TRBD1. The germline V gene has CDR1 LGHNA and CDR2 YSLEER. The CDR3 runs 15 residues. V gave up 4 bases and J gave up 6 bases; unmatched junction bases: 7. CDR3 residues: CASSPDGTGVDTQYF. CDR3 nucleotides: TGCGCCAGCAGCCCGGACGGGACAGGGGTGGATACGCAGTATTTT.

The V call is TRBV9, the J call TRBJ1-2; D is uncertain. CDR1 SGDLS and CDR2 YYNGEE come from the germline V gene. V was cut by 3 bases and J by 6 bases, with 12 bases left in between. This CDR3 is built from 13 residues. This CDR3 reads CASSASTRHGYTF. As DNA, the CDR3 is TGTGCCAGCAGCGCGTCTACCCGGCATGGCTACACCTTC.

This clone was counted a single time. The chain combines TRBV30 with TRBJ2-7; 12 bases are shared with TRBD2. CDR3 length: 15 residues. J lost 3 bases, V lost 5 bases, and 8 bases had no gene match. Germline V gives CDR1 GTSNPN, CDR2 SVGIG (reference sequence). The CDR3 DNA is TGTGCCTGGGGACTCAGACTAGCGGGAGTCTACGAGCAGTACTTC. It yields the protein CAWGLRLAGVYEQYF.

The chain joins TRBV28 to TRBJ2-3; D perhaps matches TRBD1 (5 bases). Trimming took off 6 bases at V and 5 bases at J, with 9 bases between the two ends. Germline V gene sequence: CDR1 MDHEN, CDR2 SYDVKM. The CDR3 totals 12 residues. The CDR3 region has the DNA TGTGCCAGCAGACAGGACCGAGATACGCAGTATTTT. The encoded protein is CASRQDRDTQYF.

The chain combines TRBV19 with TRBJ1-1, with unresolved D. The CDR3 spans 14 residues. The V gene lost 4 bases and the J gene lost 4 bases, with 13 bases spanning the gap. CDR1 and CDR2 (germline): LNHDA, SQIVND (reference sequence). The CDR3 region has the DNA TGTGCCAGTAGTAAGGACGGGCCGGGCACTGAAGCTTTCTTT. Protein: CASSKDGPGTEAFF.

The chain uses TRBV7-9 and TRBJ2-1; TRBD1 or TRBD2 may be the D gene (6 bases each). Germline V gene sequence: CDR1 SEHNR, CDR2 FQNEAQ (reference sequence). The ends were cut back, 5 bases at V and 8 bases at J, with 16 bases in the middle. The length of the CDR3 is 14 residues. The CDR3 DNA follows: TGTGCCAGCAGCCGCGGGACAACCGGCGATGAGCAGTTCTTC. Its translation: CASSRGTTGDEQFF.

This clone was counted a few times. This chain's CDR3 is CASSQRTSGRAYNEQFF. The CDR3 region has the DNA TGCGCCAGCAGCCAAAGGACTAGCGGGAGGGCCTACAATGAGCAGTTCTTC. The chain joins TRBV4-1 to TRBJ2-1; 15 bases line up with TRBD2. Trimming at V came to 2 bases and at J to 2 bases, leaving 1 base not matched to a gene. Germline values: CDR1 MGHRA, CDR2 YSYEKL. This CDR3 region has 17 residues.